The clone carrying this T cell receptor (beta chain) was detected once. Sequencing was performed with immunoSEQ multiplex PCR; in TCRdb, only in-frame clones are kept and a portion is missing. The table records about 190,000 clones, 60% to 85% of them present only once. This CDR3 spans 16 amino acids. V dropped 4 bases and J dropped 1 base, with 17 bases sitting between them. In germline, CDR1 is MGHRA, CDR2 YSYEKL. The record originates from a study of blood T cell repertoires in COVID-19. Study-level information: PBMCs, B-cell-depleted T cells, or T cells provided the cDNA or gDNA that made up the material.

The chain is built from TRBV4-1 and TRBJ2-7; D is perhaps TRBD1 (6 bases). Input material: peripheral blood. The TCR originated in a man in his fifties or sixties with active or convalescent COVID-19. Here the CDR3 DNA reads TGCGCCAGCAGCCTTGCTGTGGTAGGGGGTTCCTACGAGCAGTACTTC. The encoded protein is CASSLAVVGGSYEQYF.